Each of the 15 T cell receptor beta chains below was sequenced from the same sample in a study of Graves' ophthalmopathy and Graves' hyperthyroidism. RNA transcripts were the source from which TCR beta CDR3 regions were amplified. Scientists carried out first-round RT-PCR using HTBI primers and then a second-round multiplex PCR. TCRdb analysed the multiplex PCR reads with MiXCR anew, one entry per CDR3 protein. The sample includes hundreds of thousands of distinct CDR3 sequences, roughly 21% of them seen just once. The sample was peripheral blood. All receptors come from a woman in her fifties or sixties with Graves' ophthalmopathy.

This clonotype was found many times. The chain uses TRBV29-1 and TRBJ1-5; TRBD1 aligns across 9 bases. V was pared by 5 bases and J by 6 bases, with 5 bases of the junction left unmatched. Looked up from germline, CDR1 is SQVTM and CDR2 is ANQGSEA. The CDR3 totals 13 residues. CDR3: CSVRTGEGQPQHF. Written as DNA, the CDR3 is TGCAGCGTTCGGACAGGGGAGGGTCAGCCCCAGCATTTT. Looking up the rest from reference TRBV29-1 and TRBJ1-5 gives the full variable domain: SAVISQKPSRDICQRGTSLTIQCQVDSQVTMMFWYRQQPGQSLTLIATANQGSEATYESGFVIDKFPISRPNLTFSTLTVSNMSPEDSSIYLCSVRTGEGQPQHFGDGTRLSIL.

This clonotype has a handful of counts. The chain joins TRBV10-3 to TRBJ2-6; D is uncertain. Trimming pared 4 bases from V and 5 bases from J, leaving 9 bases between. Looked up from germline, CDR1 is ENHRY and CDR2 is SYGVKD. The CDR3 runs 14 residues. This chain's CDR3 is CAISAADWANVLTF. The DNA of the CDR3 is TGTGCCATCAGTGCCGCAGATTGGGCCAACGTCCTGACTTTC.

This chain links TRBV11-2 with TRBJ2-7; D remains ambiguous. Deletions cut 3 bases from V and 2 bases from J, with 8 bases between. CDR3 size: 13 residues. Looked up from germline, CDR1 is SGHAT and CDR2 is FQNNGV. CDR3 protein: CASSFTQTYEQYF. The CDR3 DNA follows: TGTGCCAGCAGCTTCACCCAGACCTACGAGCAGTACTTC.

This clonotype was seen repeatedly, ten times or more. This chain joins TRBV28 and TRBJ2-2; D unclear. The germline V gene has CDR1 MDHEN and CDR2 SYDVKM. V was clipped by 3 bases and J by 6 bases, with 8 bases between them. The CDR3 contains 13 residues. The CDR3 coding sequence is TGTGCCAGCAGTTTGTTGGCCCCCGGGGAGCTGTTTTTT. It specifies CASSLLAPGELFF.

The chain carries TRBV19 and TRBJ1-5; D is unclear. CDR1 and CDR2 from the germline V gene are LNHDA and SQIVND (reference sequence). This CDR3 region has 13 residues. The V end lost 3 bases, the J end lost 4 bases, and 7 bases lay between the germline ends. CDR3 bases: TGTGCCAGTAGTATTGGCCGAAATCAGCCCCAGCATTTT. It specifies CASSIGRNQPQHF.

The table lists this clonotype with many counts. The CDR3: CASSEEGLSSPLHF. As DNA, the CDR3 is TGTGCCAGCAGTGAAGAGGGGTTAAGCTCACCCCTCCACTTT. The V call is TRBV2, the J call TRBJ1-6, with D perhaps TRBD1 (5 bases). Germline-derived CDR1 and CDR2 are SNHLY and FYNNEI. The CDR3 loop spans 14 amino acids. The ends were cut back, 1 base at V and 10 bases at J, with 11 bases in the middle. The whole variable domain, remainder taken from reference TRBV2 and TRBJ1-6, is EPEVTQTPSHQVTQMGQEVILRCVPISNHLYFYWYRQILGQKVEFLVSFYNNEISEKSEIFDDQFSVERPDGSNFTLKIRSTKLEDSAMYFCASSEEGLSSPLHFGNGTRLTVT.

This sequence joins TRBV6-1 and TRBJ2-7; 9 bases match TRBD1. Trimming at V came to 4 bases and at J to 5 bases, leaving 9 bases not matched to a gene. The CDR3 loop spans 15 amino acids. The germline V gene has CDR1 MNHNS and CDR2 SASEGT. This CDR3 reads CASSGGQGLSDEQYF. The CDR3, as DNA: TGTGCCAGCAGTGGGGGACAGGGACTAAGTGACGAGCAGTACTTC.

This clonotype has at least ten counts. The V and J genes are TRBV11-1 and TRBJ1-3; no firm D call. This CDR3 is 16 amino acids long. V was pared by 3 bases and J by 3 bases, with 15 bases between. CDR1 SGHAT and CDR2 FQDESV come from the germline V gene (reference sequence). DNA for the CDR3: TGTGCCAGCAGCTTGACGATCGCGCCAGTTGGAAACACCATATATTTT. Translating gives CASSLTIAPVGNTIYF.

This chain joins TRBV30 and TRBJ2-7; TRBD1 matches 7 bases. The CDR3 extends over 12 amino acids. The V gene's germline CDR1 is GTSNPN and CDR2 SVGIG (reference sequence). The trim removed 2 bases at V and 3 bases at J, leaving 1 base unmatched. The CDR3 region is CAWSRDSYEQYF. CDR3 sequence (DNA): TGTGCCTGGAGTCGGGACAGCTACGAGCAGTACTTC.

At least ten counts were recorded for this clonotype. This rearrangement joins TRBV28 to TRBJ2-5, with D possibly matching TRBD1 (5 bases). The CDR3 length is 16 residues. Per germline, CDR1 MDHEN and CDR2 SYDVKM. V was cut by 5 bases and J by 4 bases, with 20 bases left in between. The CDR3 DNA follows: TGTGCCAGCAGTAGGTTTAGGGCAGGGTATCGAGAGACCCAGTACTTC. Amino acids: CASSRFRAGYRETQYF.

This clonotype was seen more than once but under ten times. The chain combines TRBV6-1 with TRBJ1-5, with D possibly TRBD1 on 6 matching bases. From germline, CDR1 is MNHNS and CDR2 SASEGT. Trimming removed 1 base at V and 6 bases at J, with 13 bases between. The CDR3 totals 15 residues. In nucleotides, the CDR3 is TGTGCCAGCAGTGAAGTTGGACAGCCCTTTCAGCCCCAGCATTTT. The encoded protein is CASSEVGQPFQPQHF.

The sample holds many counts of this clonotype. This CDR3 is CASTPFVPNTEAFF. CDR3 DNA: TGTGCCAGCACCCCGTTTGTACCGAACACTGAAGCTTTCTTT. The rearrangement links TRBV6-2 or TRBV6-3 to TRBJ1-1; D is ambiguous. The ends were cut back, 7 bases at V and 1 base at J, with 13 bases in the middle. Germline V gene sequence: CDR1 MNHEY, CDR2 SVGEGT. The CDR3 is 14 residues long.

This clonotype was found once. V gene TRBV6-1 combines with J gene TRBJ2-7, with D hard to call. This CDR3 has 15 residues. Germline loops: CDR1 MNHNS, CDR2 SASEGT. Trimming left V 5 bases short and J 0 bases short, with 14 bases between. CDR3 nucleotide sequence: TGTGCCAGCAGTAGGGTACCGAAGAGCTCCTACGAGCAGTACTTC. It is translated as CASSRVPKSSYEQYF.

This clonotype was counted many times. The chain joins TRBV7-2 to TRBJ2-7; D may correspond to TRBD1 or TRBD2 (6 bases each). The CDR3 is made up of 14 amino acids. The ends were cut back, 3 bases at V and 2 bases at J, with 11 bases in the middle. Germline values: CDR1 SGHTA, CDR2 FQGNSA. CDR3 residues: CASSFAGHPYEQYF. CDR3 nucleotide sequence: TGTGCCAGCAGCTTTGCGGGACACCCCTACGAGCAGTACTTC. Supplemented by reference TRBV7-2 and TRBJ2-7, the full variable domain reads GAGVSQSPSNKVTEKGKDVELRCDPISGHTALYWYRQSLGQGLEFLIYFQGNSAPDKSGLPSDRFSAERTGGSVSTLTIQRTQQEDSAVYLCASSFAGHPYEQYFGPGTRLTVT.

This clonotype was counted many times. The rearrangement uses TRBV6-5 and TRBJ1-2, with D possibly TRBD1 on 5 matching bases. This CDR3 region has 13 residues. Trimming took 4 bases from V and 6 from J, leaving 12 bases between them. CDR1 is MNHEY and CDR2 is SVGAGI in the germline V gene. CDR3 nucleotides: TGTGCCAGCAGTTCCGGGACCAGCCATGGCTACACCTTC. Translating gives CASSSGTSHGYTF.